Listed below are T cell receptor beta chains from one sample, sequenced in a study of T cells after yellow fever vaccination. TCRdb itself ran the 5' RACE reads through MiXCR, one entry per CDR3 protein. The sample holds 100,000 to 150,000 distinct CDR3 sequences, around 15% seen once. The material was CD8+ T cells sorted from PBMCs, obtained 5 days after the yellow fever booster vaccination. All receptors derive from a man aged 18 to 29 who received the YFV17D yellow fever vaccine. The CDR3 runs from the conserved cysteine through the conserved F or W. Each record gives: V gene, clone size, J gene, D gene, CDR3 DNA, CDR3 protein. The D gene is left open where the match is weak. Clone size is shown for a subset of rows, as once, few, many or a class of expanded clone.

v_call: TRBV10-1; clone_size: -; j_call: TRBJ2-1; d_call: -; cdr3_nt: TGCGCCAGCAGTGAACCCGGACTTACCTCAGCCAATGAGCAGTTCTTC; cdr3_aa: CASSEPGLTSANEQFF
v_call: TRBV10-3; clone_size: -; j_call: TRBJ2-5; d_call: TRBD1; cdr3_nt: TGTGCCATCAGTGCTTTACCCGGGACAGGGGAGGTCCAAGAGACCCAGTACTTC; cdr3_aa: CAISALPGTGEVQETQYF
v_call: TRBV6-2/TRBV6-3; clone_size: few; j_call: TRBJ2-5; d_call: -; cdr3_nt: TGTGCCAGCAGTTGGCTGCGGCAAGAGACCCAGTACTTC; cdr3_aa: CASSWLRQETQYF
v_call: TRBV12-3/TRBV12-4; clone_size: -; j_call: TRBJ1-3; d_call: -; cdr3_nt: TGTGCCAGCAGCCCCGGGACAGGAAACACCATATATTTT; cdr3_aa: CASSPGTGNTIYF
v_call: TRBV5-6; clone_size: -; j_call: TRBJ1-2; d_call: -; cdr3_nt: TGTGCCAGCAGAAAAGACAGCTACTATGGCTACACCTTC; cdr3_aa: CASRKDSYYGYTF
v_call: TRBV7-9; clone_size: many; j_call: TRBJ2-1; d_call: -; cdr3_nt: TGTGCCAGCAGCTTAGGGGGTTTGCACAATGAGCAGTTCTTC; cdr3_aa: CASSLGGLHNEQFF
v_call: TRBV7-9; clone_size: -; j_call: TRBJ1-4; d_call: TRBD1; cdr3_nt: TGTGCCAGCAGCTTACCAGGGGGTGAAAAACTGTTTTTT; cdr3_aa: CASSLPGGEKLFF
v_call: TRBV7-9; clone_size: few; j_call: TRBJ2-1; d_call: -; cdr3_nt: TGTGCCAGCAGCTTAGATCGCTCCTACAATGAGCAGTTCTTC; cdr3_aa: CASSLDRSYNEQFF
v_call: TRBV4-2; clone_size: once; j_call: TRBJ2-3; d_call: TRBD2; cdr3_nt: TGTGCCAGCAGCCACCGACTAGCGGGGGGGATCTCAGATACGCAGTATTTT; cdr3_aa: CASSHRLAGGISDTQYF
v_call: TRBV4-1; clone_size: -; j_call: TRBJ1-1; d_call: -; cdr3_nt: TGCGCCAGCAGCCAAGAAAGGGGAACCGGCCGCCGGGCTTTCTTT; cdr3_aa: CASSQERGTGRRAFF
v_call: TRBV13; clone_size: -; j_call: TRBJ2-3; d_call: -; cdr3_nt: TGTGCCAGCAGCTTAAAGTCCCCAGATACGCAGTATTTT; cdr3_aa: CASSLKSPDTQYF
v_call: TRBV5-1; clone_size: many; j_call: TRBJ2-3; d_call: -; cdr3_nt: TGCGCCAGCAGCTTGGAGCTGGTCGACGATACGCAGTATTTT; cdr3_aa: CASSLELVDDTQYF
v_call: TRBV20-1; clone_size: -; j_call: TRBJ2-3; d_call: -; cdr3_nt: TGCAGTGCTAGATGGGTAGATACGCAGTATTTT; cdr3_aa: CSARWVDTQYF
v_call: TRBV4-1; clone_size: -; j_call: TRBJ2-3; d_call: TRBD2; cdr3_nt: TGCGCCAGCAGCCCGGGACTAGCAACGACAGATACGCAGTATTTT; cdr3_aa: CASSPGLATTDTQYF
v_call: TRBV7-2; clone_size: -; j_call: TRBJ1-5; d_call: TRBD1; cdr3_nt: TGTGCCAGCAGCACTTCCGGGACAGGGGTCGGCACCCAGCATTTT; cdr3_aa: CASSTSGTGVGTQHF
v_call: TRBV27; clone_size: few; j_call: TRBJ1-2; d_call: -; cdr3_nt: TGTGCCAGCAGTCCCGGTGTTGGCTACACCTTC; cdr3_aa: CASSPGVGYTF
v_call: TRBV7-2; clone_size: -; j_call: TRBJ2-3; d_call: TRBD2; cdr3_nt: TGTGCCAGCAGCCTAGCGGGGGAGCCCACAGATACGCAGTATTTT; cdr3_aa: CASSLAGEPTDTQYF
v_call: TRBV29-1; clone_size: -; j_call: TRBJ1-2; d_call: -; cdr3_nt: TGCAGCGCCACTGGGGTAGGGAGAACCCTTAACTATGGCTACACCTTC; cdr3_aa: CSATGVGRTLNYGYTF